The 5 T cell receptor beta chains reported below all come from one sample, sequenced in a study of PD-L1 blockade in urothelial cancer. The repertoire was sequenced with immunoSEQ multiplex PCR; TCRdb's copy has only in-frame clones and lacks some. The sample holds tens of thousands of clones, about 81% seen once. This specimen consisted of PBMCs, obtained around atezolizumab (anti-PD-L1) treatment. These receptors all stem from a man aged 70 or older with urothelial cancer.

The CDR3 coding sequence is TGTGCCAGCAGCTTGTCCGGTTTAGCCAAAAACATTCAGTACTTC. This encodes CASSLSGLAKNIQYF. This chain joins TRBV7-2 and TRBJ2-4; D remains unclear. The CDR3 consists of 15 residues. Between the trimmed V and J ends, which lost 3 bases and 0 bases, there was a span of 9 bases. Looked up from germline, CDR1 is SGHTA and CDR2 is FQGNSA.

The rearrangement uses TRBV5-4 and TRBJ2-5; 15 nucleotides agree with TRBD2. The length of the CDR3 is 16 residues. CDR1 and CDR2 (germline): SGHNT, YYREEE (reference sequence). The ends lost 4 bases at V and 5 bases at J; junction bases unmatched: 6. Written as DNA, the CDR3 is TGTGCCAGCAGCCTGGGACTAGCGGGGGGTGCGGAGACCCAGTACTTC. Its translation: CASSLGLAGGAETQYF. The full variable domain, completed using reference TRBV5-4 and TRBJ2-5, is ETGVTQSPTHLIKTRGQQVTLRCSSQSGHNTVSWYQQALGQGPQFIFQYYREEENGRGNFPPRFSGLQFPNYSSELNVNALELDDSALYLCASSLGLAGGAETQYFGPGTRLLVL.

This sequence joins TRBV27 and TRBJ2-1; 10 bases are a match to TRBD1. The CDR3 extends over 15 amino acids. Unmatched junction bases numbered 8, after V lost 3 bases and J lost 9 bases. CDR1 and CDR2 from the germline V gene are MNHEY and SMNVEV (reference sequence). The CDR3 protein is CASSFRRTGGGEQFF. The CDR3 DNA reads as TGTGCCAGCAGTTTTAGGCGGACAGGGGGTGGTGAGCAGTTCTTC.

The chain links TRBV6-6 to TRBJ1-4; TRBD1 is a possible D gene (6 bases). The CDR3 extends over 15 amino acids. Deletions cut 0 bases from V and 7 bases from J, with 12 bases between. From germline, CDR1 is MNHNY and CDR2 SVGAGI (reference sequence). The DNA of the CDR3 is TGTGCCAGCAGTTACTCCCGACAGGCGGGTGAAAAACTGTTTTTT. Encoded protein: CASSYSRQAGEKLFF.

This rearrangement joins TRBV10-3 to TRBJ1-2, with 12 bases fitting TRBD1. Germline CDR1 reads ENHRY; CDR2 reads SYGVKD. The CDR3 is 15 residues long. The trim removed 3 bases at V and 7 bases at J, leaving 6 bases unmatched. The DNA of the CDR3 is TGTGCCATCAGTGAACCTGGGACAGGGGGCACTGGCTACACCTTC. It yields the protein CAISEPGTGGTGYTF.